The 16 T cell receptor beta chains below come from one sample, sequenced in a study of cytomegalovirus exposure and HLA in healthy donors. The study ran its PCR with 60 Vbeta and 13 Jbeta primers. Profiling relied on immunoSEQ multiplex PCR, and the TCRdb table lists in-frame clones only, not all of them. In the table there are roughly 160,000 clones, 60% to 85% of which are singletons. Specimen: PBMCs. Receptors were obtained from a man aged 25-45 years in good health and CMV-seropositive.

DNA of the CDR3: TGCGCCAGCAGCTTGAGCCAGGCAGGAAACACCATATATTTT. Translating it yields CASSLSQAGNTIYF. The chain couples TRBV5-1 to TRBJ1-3; no definite D call. The CDR3 runs to 14 residues. Germline CDR1 is SGHRS and CDR2 is YFSETQ. The germline V and J ends were trimmed by 1 base and 4 bases, with 9 bases remaining between them. Full variable domain (missing parts from reference TRBV5-1 and TRBJ1-3): KAGVTQTPRYLIKTRGQQVTLSCSPISGHRSVSWYQQTPGQGLQFLFEYFSETQRNKGNFPGRFSGRQFSNSRSEMNVSTLELGDSALYLCASSLSQAGNTIYFGEGSWLTVV.

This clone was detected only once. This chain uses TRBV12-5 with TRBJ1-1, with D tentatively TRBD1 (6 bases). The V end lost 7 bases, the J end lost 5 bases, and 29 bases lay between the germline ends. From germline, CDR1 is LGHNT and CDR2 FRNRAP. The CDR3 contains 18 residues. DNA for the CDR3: TGTGCTAGTGCCAGGGAGCGGGGGACATCGGTGGGGTTAACTGAAGCTTTCTTT. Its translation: CASARERGTSVGLTEAFF.

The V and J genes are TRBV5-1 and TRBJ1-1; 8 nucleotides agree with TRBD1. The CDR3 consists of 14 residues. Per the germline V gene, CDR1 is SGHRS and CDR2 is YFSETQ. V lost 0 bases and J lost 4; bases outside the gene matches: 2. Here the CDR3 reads CASSLEQGGTEAFF. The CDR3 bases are TGCGCCAGCAGCTTGGAACAGGGGGGCACTGAAGCTTTCTTT.

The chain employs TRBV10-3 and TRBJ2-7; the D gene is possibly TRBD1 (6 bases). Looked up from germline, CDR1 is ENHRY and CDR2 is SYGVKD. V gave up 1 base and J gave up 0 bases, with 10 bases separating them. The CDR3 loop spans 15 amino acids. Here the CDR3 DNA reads TGTGCCATCAGTGAGTGGGTGGACAGCTCCTACGAGCAGTACTTC. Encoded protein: CAISEWVDSSYEQYF.

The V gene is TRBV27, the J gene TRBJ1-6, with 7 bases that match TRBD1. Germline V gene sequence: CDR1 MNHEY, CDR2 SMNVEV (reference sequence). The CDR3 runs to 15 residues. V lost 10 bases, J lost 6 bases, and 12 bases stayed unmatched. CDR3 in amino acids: CATNTHRGPNSPLHF. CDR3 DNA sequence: TGTGCCACCAATACCCACAGGGGACCTAATTCACCCCTCCACTTT.

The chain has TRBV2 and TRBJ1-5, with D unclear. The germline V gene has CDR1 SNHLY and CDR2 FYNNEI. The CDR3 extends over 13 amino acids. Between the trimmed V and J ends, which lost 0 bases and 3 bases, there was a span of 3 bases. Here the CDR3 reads CASSEANNQPQHF. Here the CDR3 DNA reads TGTGCCAGCAGTGAAGCTAACAATCAGCCCCAGCATTTT.

The chain's CDR3 is CASSPRVRTTGAEAFF. CDR3 DNA: TGTGCCAGCTCACCGCGGGTTCGGACGACGGGAGCTGAAGCTTTCTTT. The rearrangement uses TRBV18 and TRBJ1-1; D gene unclear. CDR3 size: 16 residues. V gave up 3 bases and J gave up 6 bases, with 20 bases separating them. Germline V gene lookup returns CDR1 KGHSH and CDR2 LQKENI. The full variable domain, with the rest looked up from reference TRBV18 and TRBJ1-1, is NAGVMQNPRHLVRRRGQEARLRCSPMKGHSHVYWYRQLPEEGLKFMVYLQKENIIDESGMPKERFSAEFPKEGPSILRIQQVVRGDSAAYFCASSPRVRTTGAEAFFGQGTRLTVV.

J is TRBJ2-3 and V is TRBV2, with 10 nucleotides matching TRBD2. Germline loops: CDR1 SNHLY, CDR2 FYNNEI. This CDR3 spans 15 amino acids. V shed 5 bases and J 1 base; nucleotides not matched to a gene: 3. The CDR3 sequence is CASSSGGAGTDTQYF. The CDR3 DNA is TGTGCCAGCAGTAGCGGGGGGGCTGGCACAGATACGCAGTATTTT. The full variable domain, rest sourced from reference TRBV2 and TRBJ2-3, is EPEVTQTPSHQVTQMGQEVILRCVPISNHLYFYWYRQILGQKVEFLVSFYNNEISEKSEIFDDQFSVERPDGSNFTLKIRSTKLEDSAMYFCASSSGGAGTDTQYFGPGTRLTVL.

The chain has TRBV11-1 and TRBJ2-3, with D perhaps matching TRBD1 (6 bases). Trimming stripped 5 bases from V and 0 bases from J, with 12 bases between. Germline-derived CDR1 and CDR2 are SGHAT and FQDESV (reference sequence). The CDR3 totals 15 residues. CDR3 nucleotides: TGTGCCAGCAGCCCGGACAGCTCTAGCACAGATACGCAGTATTTT. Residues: CASSPDSSSTDTQYF.

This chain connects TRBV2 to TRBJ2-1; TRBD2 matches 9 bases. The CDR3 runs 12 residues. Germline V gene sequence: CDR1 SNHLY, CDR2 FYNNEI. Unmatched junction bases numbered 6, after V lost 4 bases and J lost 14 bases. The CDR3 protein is CASSVGLATEFF. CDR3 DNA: TGTGCCAGCAGTGTCGGACTAGCGACGGAGTTCTTC.

The CDR3 DNA is TGTGCCAGCACCGGACTAGCGGGGGCTTCGGCCTACAATGAGCAGTTCTTC. Protein product: CASTGLAGASAYNEQFF. This chain connects TRBV9 to TRBJ2-1; 13 nucleotides align to TRBD2. The CDR3 runs 17 residues. The V gene's germline CDR1 is SGDLS and CDR2 YYNGEE. J was trimmed by 2 bases and V by 6 bases; bases with no gene match: 8.

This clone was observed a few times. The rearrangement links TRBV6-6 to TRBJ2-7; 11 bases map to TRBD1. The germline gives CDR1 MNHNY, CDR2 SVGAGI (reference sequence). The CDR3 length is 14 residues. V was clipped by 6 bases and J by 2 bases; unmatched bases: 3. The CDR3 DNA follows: TGTGCCAGCAGAACGGACAGGGGGCCCTACGAGCAGTACTTC. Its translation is CASRTDRGPYEQYF.

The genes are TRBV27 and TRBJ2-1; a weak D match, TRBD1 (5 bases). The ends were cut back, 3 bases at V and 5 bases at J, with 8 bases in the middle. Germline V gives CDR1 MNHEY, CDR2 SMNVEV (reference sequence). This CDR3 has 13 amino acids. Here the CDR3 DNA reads TGTGCCAGCAGTTTGGGCAGGGACAATGAGCAGTTCTTC. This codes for CASSLGRDNEQFF.

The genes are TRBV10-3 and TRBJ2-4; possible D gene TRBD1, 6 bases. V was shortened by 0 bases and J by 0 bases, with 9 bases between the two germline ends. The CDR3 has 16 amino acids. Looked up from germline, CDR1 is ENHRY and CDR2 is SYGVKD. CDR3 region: CAISESGQLAKNIQYF. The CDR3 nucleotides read TGTGCCATCAGTGAGTCCGGACAGTTAGCCAAAAACATTCAGTACTTC.

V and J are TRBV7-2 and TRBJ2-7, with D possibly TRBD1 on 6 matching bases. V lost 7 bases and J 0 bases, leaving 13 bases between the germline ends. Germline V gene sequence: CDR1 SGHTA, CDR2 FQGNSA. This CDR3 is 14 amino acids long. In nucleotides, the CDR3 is TGTGCCAGCAAGGCTAGGGACATCTCCTACGAGCAGTACTTC. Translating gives CASKARDISYEQYF.

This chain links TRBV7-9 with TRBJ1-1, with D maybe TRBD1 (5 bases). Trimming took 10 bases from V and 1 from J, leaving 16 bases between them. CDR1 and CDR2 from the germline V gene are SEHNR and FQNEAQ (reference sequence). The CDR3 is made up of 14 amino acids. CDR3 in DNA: TGTGCCACCCAATTAGGGGTTAGGAACACTGAAGCTTTCTTT. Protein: CATQLGVRNTEAFF.